A single sample is the source of the 30 T cell receptor beta chains below, sequenced in a study of graft-versus-host responses after intestinal transplantation. Here immunoSEQ multiplex PCR was the method, and the copy in TCRdb shows in-frame clones only, minus some. This repertoire shows approximately 88,000 clones, 85% to 90% found once; its top ten account for roughly 0.099%. The antigens for these receptors are not known. Sequenced material: unstimulated CD4+ T cells sorted from spleen or lymph node cells, taken before intestinal transplant. Source of these receptors: a human donor who received an intestinal transplant.

V is TRBV10-1 and J is TRBJ1-3; D is possibly TRBD1 (6 bases). The germline V gene encodes CDR1 WNHNN and CDR2 SYGVQD (reference sequence). V lost 4 bases, J lost 0 bases, and 10 bases lay in between. There are 15 residues in the CDR3. CDR3 DNA sequence: TGCGCCAGCAGTGCAAACAGGGACTCTGGAAACACCATATATTTT. Its protein is CASSANRDSGNTIYF.

The chain's CDR3 is CASSPGGGHQPQHF. In nucleotides, the CDR3 is TGTGCCAGCAGCCCAGGGGGTGGTCATCAGCCCCAGCATTTT. This chain joins TRBV6-5 and TRBJ1-5, with TRBD1 matching 7 bases. Trimming at V came to 6 bases and at J to 5 bases, leaving 7 bases not matched to a gene. Germline loops: CDR1 MNHEY, CDR2 SVGAGI. The CDR3 covers 14 residues.

V and J are TRBV7-2 and TRBJ2-7; the match to TRBD1 covers 7 bases. The V segment lost 3 bases and the J segment 2 bases; nucleotides outside the gene matches: 4. The CDR3 consists of 14 residues. Germline loops: CDR1 SGHTA, CDR2 FQGNSA. The CDR3: CASSFRQGAYEQYF. The CDR3 coding sequence is TGTGCCAGCAGCTTCCGACAGGGAGCCTACGAGCAGTACTTC.

The chain has TRBV18 and TRBJ1-2; TRBD1 aligns across 7 bases. The CDR3 consists of 15 residues. Trimming removed 3 bases from V and 4 bases from J; junction bases left unmatched: 8. Germline CDR1 reads KGHSH; CDR2 reads LQKENI. CDR3 in amino acids: CASSPDRVAFYGYTF. CDR3 nucleotide sequence: TGTGCCAGCTCACCCGACAGGGTAGCTTTCTATGGCTACACCTTC.

This sequence joins TRBV11-2 and TRBJ2-7; perhaps TRBD1 as D (5 bases). CDR1 is SGHAT and CDR2 is FQNNGV in the germline V gene. This CDR3 spans 11 amino acids. Trimming cost V 6 bases and J 7 bases, with 10 bases left between them. CDR3 loop: CASSAGWEQYF. Written as DNA, the CDR3 is TGTGCCAGCAGTGCAGGGTGGGAGCAGTACTTC.

The genes are TRBV11-2 and TRBJ1-2; 9 nucleotides match TRBD1. CDR3 length equals 16 residues. Trimming took 1 base from V and 0 from J; bases not matched to a gene: 3. Germline values: CDR1 SGHAT, CDR2 FQNNGV. Written as DNA, the CDR3 is TGTGCCAGCAGCTTAGTAGGGACAGGGTCTAACTATGGCTACACCTTC. Amino acids: CASSLVGTGSNYGYTF.

The J gene is TRBJ1-4, the V gene TRBV6-1; D might be TRBD1 (5 bases). The length of the CDR3 is 15 residues. Germline loops: CDR1 MNHNS, CDR2 SASEGT. Trimming shortened V by 3 bases and J by 8 bases, and 16 bases separated the two germline ends. The CDR3 DNA reads as TGTGCCAGCAGTGATGGTGGTTGGGAGGGGGAAAAACTGTTTTTT. Translated, it gives CASSDGGWEGEKLFF.

Only a few counts were recorded for this clone. The V gene is TRBV27, the J gene TRBJ2-4; TRBD1 agrees at 7 bases. This CDR3 comprises 15 residues. The ends lost 6 bases at V and 7 bases at J; junction bases unmatched: 12. Germline CDR1 is MNHEY and CDR2 is SMNVEV (reference sequence). CDR3 sequence reads: CASSPYTGARNIQYF. DNA of the CDR3: TGTGCCAGCAGCCCTTATACAGGGGCCAGGAACATTCAGTACTTC.

V is TRBV6-1 and J is TRBJ2-5, with TRBD2 identical over 13 bases. The germline CDR1 and CDR2 sequences are MNHNS and SASEGT. After removal of 7 bases from V and 7 bases from J, the junction contained 9 bases not matched to a gene. The CDR3 is 15 amino acids. The CDR3 region is CASITGTSGAGTQYF. The CDR3 coding sequence is TGTGCCAGCATCACAGGGACTAGCGGGGCGGGGACCCAGTACTTC.

In this sample, this clone turned up a few times. The V call is TRBV5-6, the J call TRBJ2-7; no definite D call. Per germline, CDR1 SGHDT and CDR2 YYEEEE. The CDR3 extends over 12 amino acids. V gave up 2 bases and J gave up 3 bases, with 6 bases separating them. For the CDR3, the DNA is TGTGCCAGCAGCTTATCAGTCTACGAGCAGTACTTC. This codes for CASSLSVYEQYF.

The J gene is TRBJ1-3, the V gene TRBV10-3; D may be TRBD1 (5 bases). Trimming stripped 4 bases from V and 0 bases from J, with 7 bases between. The CDR3 loop spans 14 amino acids. Germline V CDR1 and CDR2: ENHRY, SYGVKD. The CDR3: CAISVGGSGNTIYF. Written as DNA, the CDR3 is TGTGCCATCAGTGTGGGGGGCTCTGGAAACACCATATATTTT.

CDR3 residues: CSVDTLGGGYTEAFF. CDR3 nucleotide sequence: TGCAGCGTCGACACCCTAGGGGGGGGGTACACTGAAGCTTTCTTT. V is TRBV29-1 and J is TRBJ1-1; TRBD1 might be the D (6 bases). V shed 6 bases and J shed 3 bases, with 20 bases lying between them. There are 15 residues in the CDR3. Germline V gene sequence: CDR1 SQVTM, CDR2 ANQGSEA.

The genes are TRBV5-1 and TRBJ2-1, with 8 nucleotides matching TRBD2. Germline values: CDR1 SGHRS, CDR2 YFSETQ. The length of the CDR3 is 15 residues. V lost 4 bases and J lost 8; bases outside the gene matches: 11. The CDR3 DNA reads TGCGCCAGCAGCCCCCCGGGACTAGTCGTCGATGAGCAGTTCTTC. This codes for CASSPPGLVVDEQFF.

The V gene is TRBV7-9, the J gene TRBJ2-3, with TRBD2 matching 7 bases. The germline V gene has CDR1 SEHNR and CDR2 FQNEAQ (reference sequence). V lost 5 bases to trimming and J lost 0 bases; unmatched junction nucleotides: 5. CDR3 length: 15 amino acids. The CDR3 sequence: CASSPTSQSTDTQYF. The CDR3 DNA reads as TGTGCCAGCAGCCCGACTAGCCAAAGCACAGATACGCAGTATTTT.

The V call is TRBV4-1, the J call TRBJ1-5, with a weak D call TRBD1 (5 bases). This CDR3 is built from 13 residues. Per germline, CDR1 MGHRA and CDR2 YSYEKL. Deletions cut 3 bases from V and 7 bases from J, with 10 bases between. CDR3 region: CASSQEGRQPQHF. The CDR3 nucleotides read TGCGCCAGCAGCCAGGAGGGACGGCAGCCCCAGCATTTT.

The chain joins TRBV10-1 to TRBJ2-2; D uncertain. The germline V gene encodes CDR1 WNHNN and CDR2 SYGVQD (reference sequence). V lost 2 bases and J lost 1, with 2 bases in between. The CDR3 covers 13 residues. The CDR3 nucleotides read TGCGCCAGCAGTGAGCAGAACACCGGGGAGCTGTTTTTT. Its protein product is CASSEQNTGELFF.

V usage is TRBV6-6 and J usage is TRBJ1-2; a weak D match, TRBD1 (6 bases). CDR1 MNHNY and CDR2 SVGAGI come from the germline V gene (reference sequence). The CDR3 length is 14 residues. V lost 6 bases and J 2 bases, leaving 13 bases between the germline ends. CDR3 sequence: CASSRGSQNYGYTF. CDR3 nucleotide sequence: TGTGCCAGCAGCAGGGGCTCCCAGAACTATGGCTACACCTTC.

The chain couples TRBV5-5 to TRBJ2-7, with D unresolved. The germline V gene has CDR1 SGHKS and CDR2 YYEKEE (reference sequence). There are 12 residues in the CDR3. Trimming removed 1 base from V and 3 bases from J, with 5 bases in between. CDR3 sequence: CASSLSVYEQYF. CDR3 bases: TGTGCCAGCAGCTTGTCGGTCTACGAGCAGTACTTC.

The V gene is TRBV6-6, the J gene TRBJ2-7; weak D call: TRBD1 (6 bases). V was trimmed by 1 base and J by 6 bases, leaving 13 bases between them. The germline CDR1 and CDR2 sequences are MNHNY and SVGAGI (reference sequence). CDR3 length: 14 amino acids. The CDR3 loop reads CASSYLQGVPEQYF. DNA for the CDR3: TGTGCCAGCAGTTACTTACAGGGTGTGCCCGAGCAGTACTTC.

The chain employs TRBV5-4 and TRBJ2-2; weak D call: TRBD2 (6 bases). The V gene lost 0 bases and the J gene lost 3 bases, with 9 bases spanning the gap. The CDR3 has 15 amino acids. The germline V gene has CDR1 SGHNT and CDR2 YYREEE (reference sequence). The CDR3 sequence is CASSLGQRDTGELFF. The DNA for the CDR3 is TGTGCCAGCAGCTTGGGGCAGCGGGACACCGGGGAGCTGTTTTTT.

The chain recombines TRBV10-2 with TRBJ2-2; TRBD2 matches 7 bases. Germline-derived CDR1 and CDR2 are WSHSY and SAAADI. J lost 8 bases, V lost 5 bases, and 8 bases had no gene match. The CDR3 covers 14 residues. The CDR3 is CASSSAGVRGELFF. CDR3 in DNA: TGCGCCAGCAGTTCGGCGGGGGTTCGGGGGGAGCTGTTTTTT.

Remarks on this clone: An end of the junction differs from the germline gene, which may be a read error. This chain's CDR3 is CASSQDRGSSYEQYF. The CDR3 DNA sequence: TGTGCTAGCAGCCAGGACAGGGGATCATCCTACGAGCAGTACTTC. V usage is TRBV7-7 and J usage is TRBJ2-7; 9 bases align to TRBD1. The CDR3 is 15 amino acids. CDR1 and CDR2 (germline): SSHAT, FNYEAQ (reference sequence).

The chain links TRBV7-2 to TRBJ2-5; D perhaps matches TRBD2 (6 bases). Germline values: CDR1 SGHTA, CDR2 FQGNSA. V lost 1 base and J lost 5, with 11 bases in between. This CDR3 has 14 amino acids. DNA of the CDR3: TGTGCCAGCAGCTTAGACCGGGGGTGGGAGACCCAGTACTTC. Its protein is CASSLDRGWETQYF.

This clone was counted between two and nine times. The chain links TRBV6-1 to TRBJ2-7; 12 bases match TRBD2. The V gene's germline CDR1 is MNHNS and CDR2 SASEGT. The V gene end was trimmed by 10 bases and the J gene end by 7 bases; junction bases not matched to a gene: 2. The CDR3 has 11 residues. The DNA for the CDR3 is TGTGCCATCGGACTAGCGGGGGAGCAGTACTTC. It yields the protein CAIGLAGEQYF.

The rearrangement links TRBV5-4 to TRBJ2-3; D is possibly TRBD1 (7 bases). Trimming took 0 bases from V and 3 from J, leaving 17 bases between them. The CDR3 extends over 17 amino acids. Germline loops: CDR1 SGHNT, CDR2 YYREEE (reference sequence). The CDR3 DNA sequence: TGTGCCAGCAGCTTGGCGTGGGCAGGGGGGATTACAGATACGCAGTATTTT. This gives the protein CASSLAWAGGITDTQYF.

On this clone: A junction end diverges from the germline sequence, so it may reflect a read error. The chain combines TRBV7-7 with TRBJ2-7; 10 bases agree with TRBD2. The CDR3 has 15 residues. Germline-derived CDR1 and CDR2 are SSHAT and FNYEAQ (reference sequence). CDR3 in amino acids: CASSPGLASSYEQYF. CDR3 DNA: TGTGCTAGCAGCCCGGGACTAGCGAGCTCCTACGAGCAGTACTTC. The full variable domain, its missing parts supplied by reference TRBV7-7 and TRBJ2-7, is GAGVSQSPRYKVTKRGQDVTLRCDPISSHATLYWYQQALGQGPEFLTYFNYEAQPDKSGLPSDRFSAERPEGSISTLTIQRTEQRDSAMYRCASSPGLASSYEQYFGPGTRLTVT.

The V and J genes are TRBV27 and TRBJ2-7; D is perhaps TRBD2 (6 bases). Trimming left V 10 bases short and J 3 bases short, with 16 bases between. The CDR3 totals 13 residues. Germline loops: CDR1 MNHEY, CDR2 SMNVEV (reference sequence). CDR3 residues: CATKPGDHYEQYF. The CDR3 DNA reads as TGTGCCACCAAGCCGGGGGACCACTACGAGCAGTACTTC.

This chain uses TRBV5-1 with TRBJ1-1, with TRBD1 matching 7 bases. Trimming removed 3 bases from V and 1 base from J; junction bases left unmatched: 0. This CDR3 comprises 13 residues. Germline CDR1 is SGHRS and CDR2 is YFSETQ. The CDR3, as DNA: TGCGCCAGCAGCTGGGACAGGAACACTGAAGCTTTCTTT. This translates into CASSWDRNTEAFF.

The chain joins TRBV7-3 to TRBJ2-1, with 11 bases identical to TRBD2. Germline values: CDR1 SGHTA, CDR2 FQGTGA. This CDR3 comprises 14 residues. Unmatched junction bases numbered 8, after V lost 6 bases and J lost 10 bases. The CDR3 DNA is TGTGCCAGCAGAGCTAGCGGGGGGATTGGGGAGCAGTTCTTC. Amino acid sequence: CASRASGGIGEQFF.

This chain uses TRBV11-2 with TRBJ2-5, with 7 bases aligning to TRBD2. This CDR3 region has 13 residues. Per the germline V gene, CDR1 is SGHAT and CDR2 is FQNNGV. Losses at the gene ends were 7 bases for V and 1 base for J; bases not matched to a gene: 3. CDR3 nucleotide sequence: TGTGCCAGCACCAGACTAGCCCAAGAGACCCAGTACTTC. This translates into CASTRLAQETQYF.